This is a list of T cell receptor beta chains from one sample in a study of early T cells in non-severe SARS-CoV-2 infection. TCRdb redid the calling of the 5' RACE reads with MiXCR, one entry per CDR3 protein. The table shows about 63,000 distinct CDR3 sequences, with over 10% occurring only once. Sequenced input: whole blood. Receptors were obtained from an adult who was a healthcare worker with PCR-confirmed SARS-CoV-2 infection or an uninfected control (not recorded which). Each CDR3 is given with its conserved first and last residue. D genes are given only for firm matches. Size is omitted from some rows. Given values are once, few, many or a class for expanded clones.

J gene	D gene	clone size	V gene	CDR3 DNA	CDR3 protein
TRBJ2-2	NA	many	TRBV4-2	TGTGCCAGCAGCCAAGAAATGGCCACCGGGGAGCTGTTTTTT	CASSQEMATGELFF
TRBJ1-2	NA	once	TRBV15	TGTGCCACCAGCAGAGCCAGAACCTATGGCTACACCTTC	CATSRARTYGYTF
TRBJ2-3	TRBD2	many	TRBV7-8	TGTGCCAGCAGCCGGGGGGGGCGGGATACGCAGTATTTT	CASSRGGRDTQYF
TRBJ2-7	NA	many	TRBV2	TGTGCCAGCAGACCCGCCGCATCCTACGAGCAGTACTTC	CASRPAASYEQYF
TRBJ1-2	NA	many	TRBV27	TGTGCCAGCAGTTCAACTGACCAAGTCGGCTATGGCTACACCTTC	CASSSTDQVGYGYTF
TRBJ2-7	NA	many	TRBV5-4	TGTGCCAGCAGCTGGGGGGACCCCCCCTACGAGCAGTACTTC	CASSWGDPPYEQYF
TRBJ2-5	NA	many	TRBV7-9	TGTGCCAGCAGCTTCGACCGGGACAACAAAGAGACCCAGTACTTC	CASSFDRDNKETQYF
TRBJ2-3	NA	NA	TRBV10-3	TGTGCCATCACCCCAGGAGGGGTTGATACGCAGTATTTT	CAITPGGVDTQYF
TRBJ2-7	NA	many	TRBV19	TGTGCCAGTAGTTGGACTGGGAAGGGCCACGAGCAGTACTTC	CASSWTGKGHEQYF
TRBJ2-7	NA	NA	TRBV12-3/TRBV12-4	TGTGCCAGCAGTTTCTCGCAGGGGTCATACGAGGAGTACTTC	CASSFSQGSYEEYF
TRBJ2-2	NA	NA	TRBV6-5	TGTGCCAGCAGTTACGGACATCCTGACACCGGGGAGCTGTTTTTT	CASSYGHPDTGELFF
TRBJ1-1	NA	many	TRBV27	TGTGCCAGCAGTTTGGCGGGGAACTCTGAAGCTTTCTTT	CASSLAGNSEAFF
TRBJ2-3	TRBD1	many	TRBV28	TGTGCCAGCAGTTTTGGACAGGGTAGCACAGATACGCAGTATTTT	CASSFGQGSTDTQYF
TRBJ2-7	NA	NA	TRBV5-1	TGCGCCAGCAGCAAGACTAGTAGCAACGAGCAGTACTTC	CASSKTSSNEQYF
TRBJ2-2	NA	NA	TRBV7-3	TGTGCCAGCAGCCCCCACCGTACCGGGGAGCTGTTTTTT	CASSPHRTGELFF
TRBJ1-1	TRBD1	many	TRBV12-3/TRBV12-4	TGTGCCAGCAGTTTAAACAGGGGCACTGAAGCTTTCTTT	CASSLNRGTEAFF
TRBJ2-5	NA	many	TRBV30	TGTGCCTGGAATTACGGGGGACTCCAAGAGACCCAGTACTTC	CAWNYGGLQETQYF
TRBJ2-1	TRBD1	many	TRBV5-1	TGCGCCAGCAGCGGGACAGGAGGCCGGGAGCAGTTCTTC	CASSGTGGREQFF
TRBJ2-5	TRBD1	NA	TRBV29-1	TGCAGCGTACAACAGGGGTTCCAAGAGACCCAGTACTTC	CSVQQGFQETQYF
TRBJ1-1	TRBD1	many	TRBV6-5	TGTGCCAGCAGTTCCCCCGGGACAGGGAACACTGAAGTTTTCTTT	CASSSPGTGNTEVFF
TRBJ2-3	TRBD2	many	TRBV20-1	TGCAGTGCTAGCCACGGAGCGGGGGGGCCCTCAGATACGCAGTATTTT	CSASHGAGGPSDTQYF
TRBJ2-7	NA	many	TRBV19	TGTGCCAGTAGTAGCGGGGGCTACGCCTACGAGCAGTACTTC	CASSSGGYAYEQYF
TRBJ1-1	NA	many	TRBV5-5	TGTGCCAGCAGCTTGGATCACAGGCTGGGTTTAGGGACAAACACTGAAGCTTTCTTT	CASSLDHRLGLGTNTEAFF
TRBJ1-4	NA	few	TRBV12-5	TGTGCTAGTGGTTTGGGAAGGGAAAAACTGTTTTTT	CASGLGREKLFF
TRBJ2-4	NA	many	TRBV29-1	TGCAGCGTTGAACCCCCTAGTAACATTCAGTACTTC	CSVEPPSNIQYF
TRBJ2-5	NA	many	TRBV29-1	TGCAGCGTTCAGGGGGGGGAGACCCAGTACTTC	CSVQGGETQYF
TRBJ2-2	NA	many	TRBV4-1	TGCGCCAGCAGCCAAGGACAGCGGAACACCGGGGAGCTGTTTTTT	CASSQGQRNTGELFF
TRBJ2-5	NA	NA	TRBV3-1	TGTGCCAGCAGCCAAGAAATTGTTCGAGAGACCCAGTACTTC	CASSQEIVRETQYF
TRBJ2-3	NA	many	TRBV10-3	TGTGCCATCAAGAGGGCCACTAGCACAGATACGCAGTATTTT	CAIKRATSTDTQYF
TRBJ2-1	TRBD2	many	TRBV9	TGTGCCAGCAGCGTAGAGGGACTAGCGACCAATGAGCAGTTCTTC	CASSVEGLATNEQFF
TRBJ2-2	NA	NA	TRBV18	TGTGCCAGCTCACCACAGTTTGGCACCGGGGAGCTGTTTTTT	CASSPQFGTGELFF
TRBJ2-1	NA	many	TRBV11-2	TGTGCCAGCGGGGGAGGGGGAGCACTAATTGCTGAGCAGTTCTTC	CASGGGGALIAEQFF
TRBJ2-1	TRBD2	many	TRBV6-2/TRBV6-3	TGTGCCAGCAGTCTTACTAGCGGGGGGTACAATGAGCAGTTCTTC	CASSLTSGGYNEQFF
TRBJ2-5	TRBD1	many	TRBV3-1	TGTGCCAGCAGCTCCGGGACAGGCCTCCCGGAGACCCAGTACTTC	CASSSGTGLPETQYF
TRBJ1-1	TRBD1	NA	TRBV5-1	TGCGCCAGCAGCTGGGGACAGAGGAACACTGAAGCTTTCTTT	CASSWGQRNTEAFF
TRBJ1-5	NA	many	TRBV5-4	TGTGCCAGCAGCCTGGGTCGGAATCAGCCCCAGCATTTT	CASSLGRNQPQHF
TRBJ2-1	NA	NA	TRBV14	TGTGCCAGCAGTCACATCAATCAGAAGGACTACAATGAGCAGTTCTTC	CASSHINQKDYNEQFF
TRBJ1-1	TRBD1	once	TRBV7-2	TGTGCCAGCAGCTCCACAGGGGCTTCCACTGAAGCTTTCTTT	CASSSTGASTEAFF
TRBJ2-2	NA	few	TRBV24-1	TGTGCCACCAGTGATTTTCGAGCCGGGGAGCTGTTTTTT	CATSDFRAGELFF
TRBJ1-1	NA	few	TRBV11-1	TGTGCCAGCAGCTTACGAGCCACCATGAACACTGAAGCCTTCTTT	CASSLRATMNTEAFF
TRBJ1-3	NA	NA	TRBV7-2	TGTGCCAGCACCGGGACGGGGGGCGGAAACACCATATATTTT	CASTGTGGGNTIYF
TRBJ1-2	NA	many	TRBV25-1	TGTGCCAGCTGCAGGGACGCAACGCGTGGCTACACCTTC	CASCRDATRGYTF
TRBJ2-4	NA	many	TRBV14	TGTGCCAGCAGCCAAGGAGGGATCCAGGACATTCAGTACTTC	CASSQGGIQDIQYF
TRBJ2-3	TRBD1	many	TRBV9	TGTGCCAGCAGCGAGAGGACAGGGGGAGAGTACACAGATACGCAGTATTTT	CASSERTGGEYTDTQYF
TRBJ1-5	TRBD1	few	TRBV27	TGTGCCAGCAGTCCCGGGACAGGGAGCAATCAGCCCCAGCATTTT	CASSPGTGSNQPQHF
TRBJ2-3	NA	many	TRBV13	TGTGCCAGCAGCTTAGTTTTGGGGGAGAAGAGAGATACGCAGTATTTT	CASSLVLGEKRDTQYF
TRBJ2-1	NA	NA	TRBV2	TGTGCCAGCGTAGGGGGTGGTGTCAATGAGCAGTTCTTC	CASVGGGVNEQFF
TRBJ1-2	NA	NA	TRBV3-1	TGTGCCAGCAGCCAAGATCGGTGGAACCGCTATGGCTACACCTTC	CASSQDRWNRYGYTF
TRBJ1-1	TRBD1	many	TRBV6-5	TGTGCCAGCAGGGGGACAGGGGGTAGGGCTGAAGCTTTCTTT	CASRGTGGRAEAFF
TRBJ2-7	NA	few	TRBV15	TGTGCCACCAGCAGAGACGAAGGGACCTACGAGCAGTACTTC	CATSRDEGTYEQYF
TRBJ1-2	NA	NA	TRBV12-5	TGTGCTAGTGGTAACTATGGCTACACCTTC	CASGNYGYTF
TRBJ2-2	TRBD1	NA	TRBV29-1	TGCAGCGTTGTTCGGACAGGGACTAACACCGGGGAGCTGTTTTTT	CSVVRTGTNTGELFF
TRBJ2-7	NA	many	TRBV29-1	TGCAGCGTTGAATCGCGGGTCGGGGTTGGTTCCTACGAGCAGTACTTC	CSVESRVGVGSYEQYF
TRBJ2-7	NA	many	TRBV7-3	TGTGCCAGCAGCTCACAGTCCTCCTACGAGCAGTACTTC	CASSSQSSYEQYF
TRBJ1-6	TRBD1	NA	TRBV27	TGTGCCAGCAACTCCGACAGGGGGTTCTATAATTCACCCCTCCACTTT	CASNSDRGFYNSPLHF
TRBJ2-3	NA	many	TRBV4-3	TGCGCCAGCAGCCAAGATAGGGGGGGGTCAGATACGCAGTATTTT	CASSQDRGGSDTQYF
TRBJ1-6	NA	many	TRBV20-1	TGCAGTGCTAGTCCGCGGGGCGGATCACCCCTCCACTTT	CSASPRGGSPLHF
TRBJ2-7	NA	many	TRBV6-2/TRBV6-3	TGTGCCAGCAGTTACTCGATCCACGAGCAGTACTTC	CASSYSIHEQYF
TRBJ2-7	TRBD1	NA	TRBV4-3	TGCGCCAGCAGCCAAGATACAGGGGGAGCCTACGAGCAGTACTTC	CASSQDTGGAYEQYF